This entry describes one TCR beta chain. Its antigen is still unknown. This record comes from a study of cytomegalovirus exposure and HLA in healthy donors. About the study: Earlier work reported some 110 million unique TCR beta sequences from about 180 million T cells. General study points: As a later analysis revealed, most CMV-associated TCR beta chains appeared HLA-restricted.

V was pared by 5 bases and J by 5 bases, with 18 bases between. Germline loops: CDR1 SGHVS, CDR2 FNYEAQ. CDR3 size: 16 residues. The PCR contained 60 Vbeta and 13 Jbeta primers. The assay was immunoSEQ multiplex PCR, and TCRdb's table has in-frame clones only and misses some. Found here are approximately 160,000 clones, roughly 65% of them singletons; the top ten hold approximately 4.4%. The sequencing sample was made of PBMCs. The chain links TRBV7-6 to TRBJ1-4; D may be TRBD1 (6 bases). The TCR comes from a man between 18 and 29 years old in good health and CMV-seropositive. The CDR3 coding sequence is TGTGCCAGCAGCGACGCCGCAGGGGAAAGAAATGAAAAACTGTTTTTT. Protein sequence: CASSDAAGERNEKLFF.